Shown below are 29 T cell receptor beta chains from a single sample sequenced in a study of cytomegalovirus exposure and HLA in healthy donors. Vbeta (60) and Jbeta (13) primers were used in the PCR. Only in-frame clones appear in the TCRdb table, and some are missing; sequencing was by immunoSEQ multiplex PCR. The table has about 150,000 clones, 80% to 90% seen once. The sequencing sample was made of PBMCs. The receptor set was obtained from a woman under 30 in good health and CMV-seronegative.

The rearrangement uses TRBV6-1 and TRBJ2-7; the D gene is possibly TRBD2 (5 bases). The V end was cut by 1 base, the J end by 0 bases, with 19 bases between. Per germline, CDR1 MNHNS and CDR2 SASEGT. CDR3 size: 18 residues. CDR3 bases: TGTGCCAGCAGTGAAGACAAAGGGAGAGGTGCCCGCTCCTACGAGCAGTACTTC. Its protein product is CASSEDKGRGARSYEQYF.

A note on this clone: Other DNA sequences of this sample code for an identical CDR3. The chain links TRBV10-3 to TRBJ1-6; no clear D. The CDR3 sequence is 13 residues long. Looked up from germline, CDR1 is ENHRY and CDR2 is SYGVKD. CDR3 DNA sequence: TGTGCAGCTCACGGGGTAATGAATTCACCCCTCCACTTT. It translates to CAAHGVMNSPLHF.

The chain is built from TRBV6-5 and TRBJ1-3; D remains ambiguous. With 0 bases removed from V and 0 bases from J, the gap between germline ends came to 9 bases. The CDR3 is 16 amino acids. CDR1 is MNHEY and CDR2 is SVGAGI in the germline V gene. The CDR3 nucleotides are TGTGCCAGCAGTTACTCGTGGGAGAGCTCTGGAAACACCATATATTTT. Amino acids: CASSYSWESSGNTIYF.

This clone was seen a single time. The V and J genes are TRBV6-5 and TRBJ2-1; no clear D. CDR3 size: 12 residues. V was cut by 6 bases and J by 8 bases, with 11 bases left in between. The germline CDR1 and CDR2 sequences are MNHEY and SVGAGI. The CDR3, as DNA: TGTGCCAGCAGGGGTGGTGGGCATGAGCAGTTCTTC. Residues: CASRGGGHEQFF.

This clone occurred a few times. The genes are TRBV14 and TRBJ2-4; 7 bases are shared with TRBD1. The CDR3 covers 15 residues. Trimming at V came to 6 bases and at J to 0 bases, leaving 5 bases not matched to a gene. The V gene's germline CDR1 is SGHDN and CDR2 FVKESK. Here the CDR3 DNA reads TGTGCCAGCAGTTCGACAGGGATAGCCAAAAACATTCAGTACTTC. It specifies CASSSTGIAKNIQYF. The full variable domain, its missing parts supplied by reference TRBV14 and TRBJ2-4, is EAGVTQFPSHSVIEKGQTVTLRCDPISGHDNLYWYRRVMGKEIKFLLHFVKESKQDESGMPNNRFLAERTGGTYSTLKVQPAELEDSGVYFCASSSTGIAKNIQYFGAGTRLSVL.

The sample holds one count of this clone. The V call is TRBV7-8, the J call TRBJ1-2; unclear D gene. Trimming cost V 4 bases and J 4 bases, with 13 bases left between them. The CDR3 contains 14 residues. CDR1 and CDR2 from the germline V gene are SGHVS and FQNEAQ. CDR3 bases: TGTGCCAGCAGCTCACACACCGGAGCCTATGGCTACACCTTC. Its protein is CASSSHTGAYGYTF.

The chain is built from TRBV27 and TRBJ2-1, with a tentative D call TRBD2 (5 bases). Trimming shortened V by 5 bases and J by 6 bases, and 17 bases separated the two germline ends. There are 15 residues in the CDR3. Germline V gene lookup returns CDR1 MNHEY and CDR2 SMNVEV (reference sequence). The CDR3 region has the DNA TGTGCCAGCAGTCCGGGGTCTACCTTCGGCAATGAGCAGTTCTTC. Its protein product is CASSPGSTFGNEQFF.

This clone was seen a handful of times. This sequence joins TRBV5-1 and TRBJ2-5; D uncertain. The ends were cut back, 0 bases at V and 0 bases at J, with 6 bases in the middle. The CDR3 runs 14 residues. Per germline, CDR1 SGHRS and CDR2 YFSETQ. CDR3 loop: CASSLVADQETQYF. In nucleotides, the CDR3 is TGCGCCAGCAGCTTGGTGGCAGACCAAGAGACCCAGTACTTC. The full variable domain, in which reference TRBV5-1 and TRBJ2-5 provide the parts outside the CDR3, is KAGVTQTPRYLIKTRGQQVTLSCSPISGHRSVSWYQQTPGQGLQFLFEYFSETQRNKGNFPGRFSGRQFSNSRSEMNVSTLELGDSALYLCASSLVADQETQYFGPGTRLLVL.

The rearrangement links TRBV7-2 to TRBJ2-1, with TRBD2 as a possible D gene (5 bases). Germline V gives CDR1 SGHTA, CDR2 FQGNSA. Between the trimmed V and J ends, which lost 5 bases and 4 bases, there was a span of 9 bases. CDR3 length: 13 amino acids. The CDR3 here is CASSTSGYNEQFF. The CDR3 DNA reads TGTGCCAGCAGCACGAGCGGTTACAATGAGCAGTTCTTC.

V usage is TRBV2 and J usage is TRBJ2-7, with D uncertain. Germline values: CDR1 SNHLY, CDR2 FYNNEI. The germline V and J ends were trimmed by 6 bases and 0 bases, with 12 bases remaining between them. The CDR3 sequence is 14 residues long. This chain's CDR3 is CASRETIISYEQYF. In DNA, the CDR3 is TGTGCCAGCAGGGAGACCATTATCTCCTACGAGCAGTACTTC.

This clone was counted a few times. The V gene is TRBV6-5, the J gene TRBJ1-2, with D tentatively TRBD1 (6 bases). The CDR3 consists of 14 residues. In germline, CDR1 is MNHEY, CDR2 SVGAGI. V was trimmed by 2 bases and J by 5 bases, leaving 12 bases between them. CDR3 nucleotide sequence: TGTGCCAGCAGTTACGGACAGCTACAGTATGGCTACACCTTC. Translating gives CASSYGQLQYGYTF.

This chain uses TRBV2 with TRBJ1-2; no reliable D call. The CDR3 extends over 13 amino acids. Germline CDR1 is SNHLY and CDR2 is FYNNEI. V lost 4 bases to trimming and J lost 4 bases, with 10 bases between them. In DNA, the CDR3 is TGTGCCAGCAGTGGGAGGCTCAGCTATGGCTACACCTTC. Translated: CASSGRLSYGYTF.

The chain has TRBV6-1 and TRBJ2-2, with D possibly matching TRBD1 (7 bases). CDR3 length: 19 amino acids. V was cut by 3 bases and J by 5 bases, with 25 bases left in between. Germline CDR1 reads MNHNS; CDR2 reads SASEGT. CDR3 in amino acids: CASSDQFRGGTEGTGELFF. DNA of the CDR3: TGTGCCAGCAGTGATCAGTTTAGGGGCGGGACAGAGGGAACCGGGGAGCTGTTTTTT.

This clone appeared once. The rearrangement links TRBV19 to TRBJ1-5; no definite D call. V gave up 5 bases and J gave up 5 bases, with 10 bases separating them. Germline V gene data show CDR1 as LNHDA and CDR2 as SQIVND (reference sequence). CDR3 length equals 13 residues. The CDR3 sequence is CASSAREYQPQHF. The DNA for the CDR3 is TGTGCCAGTAGTGCCCGGGAATATCAGCCCCAGCATTTT.

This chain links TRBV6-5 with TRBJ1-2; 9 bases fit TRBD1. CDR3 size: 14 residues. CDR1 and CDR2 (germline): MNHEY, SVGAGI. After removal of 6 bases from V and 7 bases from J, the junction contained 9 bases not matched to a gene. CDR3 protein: CASRAGTGYRGYTF. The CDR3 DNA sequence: TGTGCCAGCAGGGCCGGGACAGGGTATCGTGGCTACACCTTC.

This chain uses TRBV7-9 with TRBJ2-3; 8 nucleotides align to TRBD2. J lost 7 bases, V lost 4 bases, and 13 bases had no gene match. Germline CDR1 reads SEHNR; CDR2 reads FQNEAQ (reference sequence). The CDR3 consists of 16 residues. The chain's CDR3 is CASSSFSGSRPYTQYF. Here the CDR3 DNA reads TGTGCCAGCAGCTCCTTCAGCGGGAGCCGGCCATATACGCAGTATTTT.

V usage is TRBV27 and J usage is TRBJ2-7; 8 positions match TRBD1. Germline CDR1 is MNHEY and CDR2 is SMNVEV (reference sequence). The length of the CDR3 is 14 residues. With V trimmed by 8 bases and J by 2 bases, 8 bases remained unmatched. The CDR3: CASGTGAPPYEQYF. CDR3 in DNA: TGTGCCAGCGGGACAGGCGCCCCTCCCTACGAGCAGTACTTC.

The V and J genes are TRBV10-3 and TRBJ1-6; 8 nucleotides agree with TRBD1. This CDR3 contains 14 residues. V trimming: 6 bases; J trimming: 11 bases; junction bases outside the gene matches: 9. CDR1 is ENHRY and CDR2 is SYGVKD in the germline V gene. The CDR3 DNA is TGTGCCATCAGGACCGACAGGGGATCGACACCCCTCCACTTT. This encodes CAIRTDRGSTPLHF.

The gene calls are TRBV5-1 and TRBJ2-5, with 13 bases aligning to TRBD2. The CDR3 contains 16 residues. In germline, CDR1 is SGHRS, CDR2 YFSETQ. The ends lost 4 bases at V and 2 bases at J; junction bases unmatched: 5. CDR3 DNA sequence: TGCGCCAGCAGCCACGGGACTAGCGGGGCACAAGAGACCCAGTACTTC. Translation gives CASSHGTSGAQETQYF.

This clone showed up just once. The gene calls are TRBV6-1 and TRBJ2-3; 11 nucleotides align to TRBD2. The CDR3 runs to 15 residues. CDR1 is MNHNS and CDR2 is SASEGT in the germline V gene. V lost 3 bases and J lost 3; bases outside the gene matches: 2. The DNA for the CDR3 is TGTGCCAGCAGTGACCGGACTAGCGGGACAGATACGCAGTATTTT. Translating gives CASSDRTSGTDTQYF.

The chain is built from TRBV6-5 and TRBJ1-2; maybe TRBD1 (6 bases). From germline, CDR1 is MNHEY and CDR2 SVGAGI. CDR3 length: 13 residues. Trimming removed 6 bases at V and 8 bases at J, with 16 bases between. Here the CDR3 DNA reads TGTGCCAGCAGCCGGACAGTCCAGTCCGGCTACACCTTC. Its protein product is CASSRTVQSGYTF.

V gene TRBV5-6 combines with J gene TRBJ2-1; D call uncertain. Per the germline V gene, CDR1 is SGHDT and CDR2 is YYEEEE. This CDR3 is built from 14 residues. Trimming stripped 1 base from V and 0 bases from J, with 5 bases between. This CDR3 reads CASSLFSSYNEQFF. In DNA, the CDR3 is TGTGCCAGCAGCTTGTTTAGCTCCTACAATGAGCAGTTCTTC. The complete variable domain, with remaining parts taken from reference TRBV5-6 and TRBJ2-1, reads DAGVTQSPTHLIKTRGQQVTLRCSPKSGHDTVSWYQQALGQGPQFIFQYYEEEERQRGNFPDRFSGHQFPNYSSELNVNALLLGDSALYLCASSLFSSYNEQFFGPGTRLTVL.

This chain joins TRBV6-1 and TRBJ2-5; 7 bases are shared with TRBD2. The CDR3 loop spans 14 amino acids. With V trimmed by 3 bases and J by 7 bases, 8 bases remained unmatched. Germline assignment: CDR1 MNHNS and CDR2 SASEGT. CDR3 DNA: TGTGCCAGCAGTGACACAGCGGGGCGTCTGACCCAGTACTTC. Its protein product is CASSDTAGRLTQYF.

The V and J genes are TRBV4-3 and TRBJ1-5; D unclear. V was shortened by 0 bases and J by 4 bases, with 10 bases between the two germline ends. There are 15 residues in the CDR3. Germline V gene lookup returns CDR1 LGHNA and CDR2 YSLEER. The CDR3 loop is CASSQDLQVNQPQHF. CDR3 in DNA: TGCGCCAGCAGCCAAGATCTCCAGGTTAATCAGCCCCAGCATTTT.

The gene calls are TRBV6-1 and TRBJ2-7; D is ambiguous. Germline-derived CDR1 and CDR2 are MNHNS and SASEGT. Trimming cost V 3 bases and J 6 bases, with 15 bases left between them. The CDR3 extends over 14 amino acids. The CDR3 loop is CASSDRLARSEQYF. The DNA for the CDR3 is TGTGCCAGCAGTGACCGCCTGGCCCGCAGCGAGCAGTACTTC.

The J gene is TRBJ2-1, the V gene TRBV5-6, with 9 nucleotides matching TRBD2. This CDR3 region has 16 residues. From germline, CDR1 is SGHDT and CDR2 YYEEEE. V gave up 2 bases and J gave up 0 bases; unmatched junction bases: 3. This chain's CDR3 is CASSLVAGASYNEQFF. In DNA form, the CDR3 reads TGTGCCAGCAGCTTAGTAGCGGGGGCCTCCTACAATGAGCAGTTCTTC.

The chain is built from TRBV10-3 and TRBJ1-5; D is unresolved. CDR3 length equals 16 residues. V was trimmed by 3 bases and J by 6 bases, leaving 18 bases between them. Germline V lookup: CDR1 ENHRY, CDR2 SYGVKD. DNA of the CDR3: TGTGCCATCAGTGATGGCAGGTCGTACGATGGTCAGCCCCAGCATTTT. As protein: CAISDGRSYDGQPQHF.

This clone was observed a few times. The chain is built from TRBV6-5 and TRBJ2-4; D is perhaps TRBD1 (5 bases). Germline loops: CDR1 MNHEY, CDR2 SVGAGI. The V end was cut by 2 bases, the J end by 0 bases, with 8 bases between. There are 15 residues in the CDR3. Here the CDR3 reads CASSYGAVAKNIQYF. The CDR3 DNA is TGTGCCAGCAGTTACGGGGCGGTAGCCAAAAACATTCAGTACTTC.

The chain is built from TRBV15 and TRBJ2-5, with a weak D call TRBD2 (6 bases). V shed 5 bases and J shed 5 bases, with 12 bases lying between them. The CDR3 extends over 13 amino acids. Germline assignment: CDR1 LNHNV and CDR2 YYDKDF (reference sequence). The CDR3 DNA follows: TGTGCCACCAGCGGCGGGGCTACCGAGACCCAGTACTTC. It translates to CATSGGATETQYF.